The clone carrying this T cell receptor beta chain was recorded many times. The germline V gene has CDR1 KGHSH and CDR2 LQKENI. J gave up 8 bases and V 3 bases, and 5 bases lay outside the gene matches. This CDR3 contains 16 residues. TCRdb's copy holds only in-frame clones and misses some; the assay was immunoSEQ multiplex PCR. This sample yields tens of thousands of clones, of which about 75% are seen a single time; over 15% belongs to the top ten. The sample comes from a study of control samples from healthy donors and cancer patients. The sequenced sample was formalin-fixed, paraffin-embedded tissue. This sequence originates from a male donor with melanoma. The genes are TRBV18 and TRBJ2-1; the match to TRBD2 covers 15 bases. DNA of the CDR3: TGTGCCAGCTCACCCCGGAGGACTAGCGGGAGGGATGAGCAGTTCTTC. This codes for CASSPRRTSGRDEQFF. Full variable domain (rest looked up from reference TRBV18 and TRBJ2-1): NAGVMQNPRHLVRRRGQEARLRCSPMKGHSHVYWYRQLPEEGLKFMVYLQKENIIDESGMPKERFSAEFPKEGPSILRIQQVVRGDSAAYFCASSPRRTSGRDEQFFGPGTRLTVL.